The T cell receptor beta chain described here comes from a study of post-analysis software for immune sequencing data (dated by TCRdb to about 2015). Describing the broader study: Relapsing-remitting, secondary progressive and progressive-relapsing multiple sclerosis were recorded as disease courses, and subtype annotation was lacking for some patients. The multiple sclerosis patient repertoires were compared with more than 10 previously published healthy control repertoires from donors aged roughly 6 to 27 years. A subset of samples was prepared in parallel using single-end sample barcoding, then pooled and co-amplified after Illumina adapter ligation.

TCR beta repertoires were profiled from peripheral blood of under 15 young patients with multiple sclerosis to demonstrate the VDJtools post-analysis software. The multiple sclerosis patients were children and adolescents between roughly 6 and 16 years of age. Library preparation was by PCR. This sample was sequenced with an Illumina HiSeq 2500. To reduce PCR and sequencing biases, unique molecular identifiers were incorporated into the TCR beta cDNA libraries. Every 1 to 10 million input T cells yielded around 500,000 cDNA molecules, meaning each molecule approximated one T cell. The same protocol used for the earlier healthy control dataset was applied to prepare and sequence the patient libraries. Within a given batch, samples were prepared together, multiplexed and sequenced on the same HiSeq lane. In the authors' own workflow: Raw barcoded reads were processed with MIGEC, discarding single-read molecular identifier groups before consensus assembly and CDR3 extraction. Clonotype tables were post-analysed with VDJtools, and diversity was normalized by down-sampling all datasets to the smallest sample size. To correct batch-related cross-sample contamination, repertoire overlap clustering matched CDR3 amino acid sequences but not nucleotide sequences. Using fastp at Q25 and MiXCR, TCRdb reprocessed the public reads and kept productive beta chains. Duplicate CDR3 protein sequences are folded into a single record with the most common DNA and genes. The V and J calls reflect TCRdb's pipeline rather than the authors' work. This sample lists roughly 870,000 distinct CDR3 sequences; approximately 50% were detected once. The biggest ten clones account for 4.6% of the sample.

About this clonotype: Its recognized antigen is unknown. Base qualities are not at hand, and no much larger clone is one base apart.

General study outcomes and caveats: Strong co-clustering of samples prepared in the same batch was shown by direct clustering with F measure, prompting a batch-effect correction. Significantly higher frequencies in patients than in controls were found for five or six TRBV segments, including TRBV5-6, TRBV5-1 and TRBV20-1. Multiple sclerosis patients had significantly lower normalized Chao1 diversity than controls, a result that suggests substantial peripheral T-cell clonal expansion. The control group was slightly older than the multiple sclerosis patient group.

The CDR1 and CDR2 encoded by the germline V gene are KGHSH and LQKENI. The V end gives up 1 base and the J end 3 bases, leaving 7 bases in the junction not matched to a gene. The CDR3 measures 16 amino acids from cysteine to phenylalanine. CDR3 DNA is the only sequence kept; it has 48 bases, read in frame from the first base. The sequenced sample was blood. The origin of this receptor is a girl between 5 and 17 years old with multiple sclerosis. The chain was built from TRBV18 and TRBJ2-3, with 7 middle bases fitting TRBD1. The nucleotides read TGTGCCAGCTCACCACAGGGGGCGCGAAGGACAGATACGCAGTATTTT. It codes for CASSPQGARRTDTQYF. The full variable domain, completed from the reference TRBV18 and TRBJ2-3 proteins outside the CDR3, reads NAGVMQNPRHLVRRRGQEARLRCSPMKGHSHVYWYRQLPEEGLKFMVYLQKENIIDESGMPKERFSAEFPKEGPSILRIQQVVRGDSAAYFCASSPQGARRTDTQYFGPGTRLTVL.